This TCR beta chain was retrieved from a study of shared clonotypes between healthy human individuals. Naive CD8 populations comprised CD45RO-negative cells positively selected for CCR7, excluding terminally differentiated effector memory CD45RA+ cells. Regarding this clone: Antigen: not known.

Sequenced by immunoSEQ multiplex PCR; TCRdb stores in-frame clones only, minus some. Of approximately 810,000 clones listed, 85% to 95% were seen once; the top ten hold 24%. Broader study findings: Owing to a small donor count, the genetic and exposure-history diversity represented was limited.

Germline V lookup: CDR1 SNHLY, CDR2 FYNNEI. Losses at the gene ends were 6 bases for V and 14 bases for J; bases not matched to a gene: 4. CDR3 length equals 11 residues. Sequencing was done on a sample of naive CD8+ T cells sorted from blood. This rearrangement joins TRBV2 to TRBJ2-1; 10 nucleotides line up with TRBD1. The source of this sequence is a young man in good health. The CDR3 bases are TGTGCCAGCAGGACCGGGACAGGGGAGTTCTTC. Amino acid sequence: CASRTGTGEFF.